The source of this T cell receptor (beta chain) is a study of neurological immune-mediated disorders. This clonotype was counted ten times or more. Sequencing runs each generated in excess of 170 million TCR-beta sequences derived from 15-18 subjects. One entry per CDR3 protein, called by TCRdb with MiXCR from the 5' RACE reads. The sample includes tens of thousands of distinct CDR3 sequences, around 10% of them seen just once. The V gene end was trimmed by 3 bases and the J gene end by 7 bases; junction bases not matched to a gene: 20. CDR1 and CDR2 (germline): MGHDK, SYGVNS. The length of the CDR3 is 18 residues. Time point reported: longitudinal time-point 1 (baseline).

The V and J genes are TRBV25-1 and TRBJ1-1; 7 bases map to TRBD1. The sequencing input was PBMCs. The TCR originated in a male donor with HTLV-1-associated myelopathy (HAM/TSP). The CDR3 DNA reads TGTGCCAGCAGTGACCCAGTGGGCGCAGGGGGTAACACTGGTGAAGCTTTCTTT. Its translation is CASSDPVGAGGNTGEAFF.